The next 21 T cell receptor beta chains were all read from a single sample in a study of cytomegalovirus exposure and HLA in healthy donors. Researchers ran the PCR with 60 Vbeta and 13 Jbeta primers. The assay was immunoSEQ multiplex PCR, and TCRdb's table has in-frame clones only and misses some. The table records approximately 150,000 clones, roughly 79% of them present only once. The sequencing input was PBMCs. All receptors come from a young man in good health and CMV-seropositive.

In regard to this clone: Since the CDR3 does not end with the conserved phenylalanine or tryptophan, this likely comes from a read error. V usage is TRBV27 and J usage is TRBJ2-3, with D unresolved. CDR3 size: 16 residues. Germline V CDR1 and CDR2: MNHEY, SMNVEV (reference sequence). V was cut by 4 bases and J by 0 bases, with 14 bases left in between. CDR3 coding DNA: TGTGCCAGCAGTTCGCCCTGGGGATCTAGCACAGATACGCAGTATCTT. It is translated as CASSSPWGSSTDTQYL.

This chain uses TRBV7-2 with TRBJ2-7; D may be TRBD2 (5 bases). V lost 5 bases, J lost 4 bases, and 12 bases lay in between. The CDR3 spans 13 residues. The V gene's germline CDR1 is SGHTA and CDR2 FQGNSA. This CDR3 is CASSVERRYEQYF. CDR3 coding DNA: TGTGCCAGCAGCGTAGAGAGGAGGTACGAGCAGTACTTC.

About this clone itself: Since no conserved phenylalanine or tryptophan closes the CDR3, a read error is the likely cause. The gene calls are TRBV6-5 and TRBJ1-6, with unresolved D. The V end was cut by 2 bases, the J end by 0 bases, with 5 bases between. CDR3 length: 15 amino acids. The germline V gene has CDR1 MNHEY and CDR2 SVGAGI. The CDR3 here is CASSYGSSYNSPLHL. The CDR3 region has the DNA TGTGCCAGCAGTTACGGGAGCTCCTATAATTCACCCCTCCACCTT.

The DNA for the CDR3 is TGTGCCAGCAGCCAACATTCACCTCAGGGGCTACCGAACACCGGGGAGCTGTTTTTT. Translating it yields CASSQHSPQGLPNTGELFF. The chain combines TRBV16 with TRBJ2-2, with D possibly TRBD1 on 6 matching bases. This CDR3 spans 19 amino acids. The V gene's germline CDR1 is KGHSY and CDR2 FQNENV. With 2 bases removed from V and 0 bases from J, the gap between germline ends came to 19 bases.

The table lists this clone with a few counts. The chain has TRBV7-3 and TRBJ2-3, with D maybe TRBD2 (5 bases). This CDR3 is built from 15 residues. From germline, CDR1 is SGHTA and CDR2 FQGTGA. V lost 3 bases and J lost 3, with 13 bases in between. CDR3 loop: CASSFKGEDTDTQYF. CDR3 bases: TGTGCCAGCAGCTTTAAGGGAGAAGATACAGATACGCAGTATTTT.

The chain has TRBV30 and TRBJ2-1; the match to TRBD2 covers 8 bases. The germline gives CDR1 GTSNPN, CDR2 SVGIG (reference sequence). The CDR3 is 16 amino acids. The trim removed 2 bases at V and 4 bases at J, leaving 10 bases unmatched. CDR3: CAWSRRPSGGYNEQFF. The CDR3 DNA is TGTGCCTGGAGTAGGAGACCCAGCGGGGGTTACAATGAGCAGTTCTTC. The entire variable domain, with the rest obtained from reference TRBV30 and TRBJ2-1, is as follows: SQTIHQWPATLVQPVGSPLSLECTVEGTSNPNLYWYRQAAGRGLQLLFYSVGIGQISSEVPQNLSASRPQDRQFILSSKKLLLSDSGFYLCAWSRRPSGGYNEQFFGPGTRLTVL.

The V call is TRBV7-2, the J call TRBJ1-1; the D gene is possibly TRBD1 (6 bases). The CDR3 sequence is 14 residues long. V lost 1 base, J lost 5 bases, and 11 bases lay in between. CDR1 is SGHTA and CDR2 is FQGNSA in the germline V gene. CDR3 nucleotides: TGTGCCAGCAGCTTAGAAGCCACAGGGACTGAAGCTTTCTTT. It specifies CASSLEATGTEAFF.

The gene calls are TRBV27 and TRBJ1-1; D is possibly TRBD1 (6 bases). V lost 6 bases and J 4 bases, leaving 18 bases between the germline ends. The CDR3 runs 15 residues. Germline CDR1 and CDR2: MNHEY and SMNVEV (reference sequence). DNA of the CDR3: TGTGCCAGCAGACCCTTTCAGGGGTCTGTCACTGAAGCTTTCTTT. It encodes CASRPFQGSVTEAFF.

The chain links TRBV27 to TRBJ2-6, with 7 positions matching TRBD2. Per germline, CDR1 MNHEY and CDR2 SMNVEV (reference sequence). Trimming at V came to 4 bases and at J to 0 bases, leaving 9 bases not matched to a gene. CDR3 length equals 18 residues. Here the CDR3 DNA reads TGTGCCAGCAGTTACAGCGGGGAATACGTCTCTGGGGCCAACGTCCTGACTTTC. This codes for CASSYSGEYVSGANVLTF.

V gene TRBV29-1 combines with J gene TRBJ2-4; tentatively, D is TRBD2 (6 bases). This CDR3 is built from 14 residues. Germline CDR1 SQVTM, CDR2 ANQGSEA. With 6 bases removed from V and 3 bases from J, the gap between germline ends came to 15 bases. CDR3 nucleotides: TGCAGCGTACCCGAAGGTAGCGGCAAAAACATTCAGTACTTC. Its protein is CSVPEGSGKNIQYF. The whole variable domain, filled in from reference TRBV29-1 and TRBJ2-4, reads SAVISQKPSRDICQRGTSLTIQCQVDSQVTMMFWYRQQPGQSLTLIATANQGSEATYESGFVIDKFPISRPNLTFSTLTVSNMSPEDSSIYLCSVPEGSGKNIQYFGAGTRLSVL.

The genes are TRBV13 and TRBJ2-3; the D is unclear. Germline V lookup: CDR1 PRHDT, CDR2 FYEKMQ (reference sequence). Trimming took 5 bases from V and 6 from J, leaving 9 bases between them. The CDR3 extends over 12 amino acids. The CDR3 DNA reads TGTGCCAGCAGCCTTAGTCGCGATACGCAGTATTTT. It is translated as CASSLSRDTQYF.

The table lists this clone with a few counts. CDR3 sequence reads: CASRRPPEAFF. The CDR3 region has the DNA TGTGCCAGCAGGAGGCCACCCGAAGCTTTCTTT. The chain has TRBV25-1 and TRBJ1-1; D unresolved. This CDR3 is built from 11 residues. CDR1 MGHDK and CDR2 SYGVNS come from the germline V gene. Between the trimmed V and J ends, which lost 6 bases and 8 bases, there was a span of 10 bases.

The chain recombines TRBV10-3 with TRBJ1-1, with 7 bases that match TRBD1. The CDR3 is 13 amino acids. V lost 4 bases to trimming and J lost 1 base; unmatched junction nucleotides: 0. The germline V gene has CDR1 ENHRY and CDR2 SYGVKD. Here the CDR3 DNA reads TGTGCCATCAGTGCAGGGGGGAACACTGAAGCTTTCTTT. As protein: CAISAGGNTEAFF.

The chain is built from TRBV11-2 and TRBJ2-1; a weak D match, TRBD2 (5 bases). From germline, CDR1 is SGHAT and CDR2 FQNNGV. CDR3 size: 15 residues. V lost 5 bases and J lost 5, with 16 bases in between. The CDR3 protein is CASSPSGKSDNEQFF. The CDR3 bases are TGTGCCAGCAGCCCCTCGGGAAAATCGGACAATGAGCAGTTCTTC.

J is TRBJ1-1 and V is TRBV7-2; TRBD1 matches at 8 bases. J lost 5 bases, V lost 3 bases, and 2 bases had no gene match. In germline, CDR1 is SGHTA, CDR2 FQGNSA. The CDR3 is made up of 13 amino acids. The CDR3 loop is CASSLRQGTEAFF. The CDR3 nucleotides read TGTGCCAGCAGCTTGCGACAGGGGACTGAAGCTTTCTTT.

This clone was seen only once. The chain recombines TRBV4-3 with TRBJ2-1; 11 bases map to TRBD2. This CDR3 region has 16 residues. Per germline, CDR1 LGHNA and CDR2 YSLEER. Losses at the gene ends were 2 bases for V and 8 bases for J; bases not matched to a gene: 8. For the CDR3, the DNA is TGCGCCAGCAGCCAACGACTAGCGGGATTCATAGATGAGCAGTTCTTC. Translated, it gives CASSQRLAGFIDEQFF.

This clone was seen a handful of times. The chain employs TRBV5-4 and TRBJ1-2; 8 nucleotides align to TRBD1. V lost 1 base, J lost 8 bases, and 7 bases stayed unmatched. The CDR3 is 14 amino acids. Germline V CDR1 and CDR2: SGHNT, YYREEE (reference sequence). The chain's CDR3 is CASSLLQGGQGYTF. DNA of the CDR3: TGTGCCAGCAGCTTGTTACAGGGGGGGCAAGGCTACACCTTC.

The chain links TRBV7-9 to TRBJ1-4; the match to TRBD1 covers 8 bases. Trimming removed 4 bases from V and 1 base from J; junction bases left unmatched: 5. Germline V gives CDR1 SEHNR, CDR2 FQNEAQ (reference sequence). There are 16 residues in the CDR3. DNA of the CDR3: TGTGCCAGCAGCTCCCGACAGGGGATAACTAATGAAAAACTGTTTTTT. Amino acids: CASSSRQGITNEKLFF.

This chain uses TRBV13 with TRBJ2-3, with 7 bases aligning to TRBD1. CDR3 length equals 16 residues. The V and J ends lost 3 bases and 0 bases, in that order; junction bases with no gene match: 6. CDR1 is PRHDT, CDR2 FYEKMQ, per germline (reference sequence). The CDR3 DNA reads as TGTGCCAGCAGCTTGGGACAGCCAACTAGCACAGATACGCAGTATTTT. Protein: CASSLGQPTSTDTQYF.

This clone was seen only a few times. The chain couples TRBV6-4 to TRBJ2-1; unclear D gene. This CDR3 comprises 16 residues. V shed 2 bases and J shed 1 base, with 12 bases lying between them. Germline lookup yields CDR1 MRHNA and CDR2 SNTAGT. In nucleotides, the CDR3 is TGTGCCAGCAGTGACGAGAGCCATCGGTCCTACAATGAGCAGTTCTTC. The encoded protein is CASSDESHRSYNEQFF.

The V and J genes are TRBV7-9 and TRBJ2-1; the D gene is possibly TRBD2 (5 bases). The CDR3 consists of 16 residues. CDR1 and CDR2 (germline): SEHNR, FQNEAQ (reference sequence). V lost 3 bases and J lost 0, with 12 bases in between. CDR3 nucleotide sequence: TGTGCCAGCAGCTTTAGTTCGGGGAGCTCCTACAATGAGCAGTTCTTC. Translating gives CASSFSSGSSYNEQFF. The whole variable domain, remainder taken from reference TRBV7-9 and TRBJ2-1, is DTGVSQNPRHKITKRGQNVTFRCDPISEHNRLYWYRQTLGQGPEFLTYFQNEAQLEKSRLLSDRFSAERPKGSFSTLEIQRTEQGDSAMYLCASSFSSGSSYNEQFFGPGTRLTVL.